Presented here are 15 T cell receptor beta chains from one specimen sequenced in a study of cytomegalovirus exposure and HLA in healthy donors (dated by TCRdb to between 2016 and 2019). Libraries were constructed by the immunoSEQ multiplex PCR assay. For the multiplex PCR, a mixture combining 60 forward primers for TCR Vbeta segments and 13 reverse primers for TCR Jbeta segments was used. The table was pulled from immuneACCESS by TCRdb, which kept in-frame rearrangements only. Such tables lose some clones; where checked, under half of the loss comes from unresolved V genes, and the rest has no known cause. Counted in this sample were over 120,000 clones; roughly 70% of them appeared once. Together, the top ten hold 2% to 2.5% of the sample. Input material: PBMCs. These receptors were taken from a woman in her sixties or seventies in good health and CMV-seropositive.

The chain is built from TRBV5-1 and TRBJ2-2; 7 bases agree with TRBD1. Germline assignment: CDR1 SGHRS and CDR2 YFSETQ. CDR3 length: 15 amino acids. Germline trimming cut 1 base from V and 2 bases from J; bases unmatched to any gene: 2. The CDR3, as DNA: TGCGCCAGCAGCTTGCCAGGGGGAAACACCGGGGAGCTGTTTTTT. Protein sequence: CASSLPGGNTGELFF.

This CDR3 reads CASSLGAYRNEQYF. CDR3 coding DNA: TGTGCCAGCAGTTTAGGAGCGTATAGGAACGAGCAGTACTTC. The rearrangement uses TRBV27 and TRBJ2-7; D ambiguous. The CDR3 spans 14 residues. Per the germline V gene, CDR1 is MNHEY and CDR2 is SMNVEV (reference sequence). V dropped 2 bases and J dropped 5 bases, with 13 bases sitting between them.

The gene calls are TRBV6-4 and TRBJ1-5; D is uncertain. The V and J ends lost 6 bases and 4 bases respectively, with 10 bases between them. This CDR3 region has 13 residues. Germline CDR1 is MRHNA and CDR2 is SNTAGT. This CDR3 reads CASSPGVNQPQHF. The CDR3 nucleotides are TGTGCCAGCAGCCCGGGTGTTAATCAGCCCCAGCATTTT.

J is TRBJ2-1 and V is TRBV9; 10 bases map to TRBD2. The germline gives CDR1 SGDLS, CDR2 YYNGEE. CDR3 length equals 15 residues. The V and J ends lost 6 bases and 9 bases, in that order; junction bases with no gene match: 12. CDR3 residues: CASTNRASGSGEQFF. CDR3 bases: TGTGCCAGCACCAACCGGGCTAGCGGGAGCGGTGAGCAGTTCTTC.

This clone showed up just once. The chain links TRBV5-1 to TRBJ2-3; a possible D gene is TRBD1 (5 bases). The V end was cut by 1 base, the J end by 2 bases, with 11 bases between. The CDR3 consists of 15 residues. Per germline, CDR1 SGHRS and CDR2 YFSETQ. CDR3 in DNA: TGCGCCAGCAGCTTGCATGGGGCGCCCACAGATACGCAGTATTTT. It specifies CASSLHGAPTDTQYF.

This chain joins TRBV29-1 and TRBJ1-3; no firm D call. The CDR3 has 14 amino acids. Per germline, CDR1 SQVTM and CDR2 ANQGSEA. The ends were cut back, 3 bases at V and 4 bases at J, with 13 bases in the middle. CDR3 nucleotides: TGCAGCGTTGACAGGAACAGAGCAGGAAACACCATATATTTT. Translated: CSVDRNRAGNTIYF.

This chain uses TRBV12-2 with TRBJ2-1; the table's TRBD2 call for D was not verified on the DNA. TRBV12-2 is deemed a pseudogene. The CDR3 loop spans 18 amino acids. The CDR3 DNA reads as TGTGCAAGTCGCTTAGAACGGTTATCGCGGCCCCACGGGAATGAGCAGTTCTTC. Its translation: CASRLERLSRPHGNEQFF.

V usage is TRBV7-9 and J usage is TRBJ1-3, with D possibly matching TRBD1 (5 bases). The germline CDR1 and CDR2 sequences are SEHNR and FQNEAQ (reference sequence). This CDR3 contains 14 residues. V lost 8 bases, J lost 0 bases, and 11 bases lay in between. The CDR3 sequence is CASGAELSGNTIYF. The CDR3 DNA reads as TGTGCCAGCGGGGCGGAACTCTCTGGAAACACCATATATTTT. The whole variable domain, filled in from reference TRBV7-9 and TRBJ1-3, reads DTGVSQNPRHKITKRGQNVTFRCDPISEHNRLYWYRQTLGQGPEFLTYFQNEAQLEKSRLLSDRFSAERPKGSFSTLEIQRTEQGDSAMYLCASGAELSGNTIYFGEGSWLTVV.

The chain employs TRBV19 and TRBJ2-4, with a possible D match to TRBD2 (7 bases). CDR1 is LNHDA, CDR2 SQIVND, per germline (reference sequence). This CDR3 is built from 16 residues. V lost 0 bases, J lost 7 bases, and 16 bases lay in between. Here the CDR3 DNA reads TGTGCCAGTAGTATAGATTCCTCGGGGAGGGGGAACATTCAGTACTTC. Its translation is CASSIDSSGRGNIQYF.

This clone was seen only a few times. The gene calls are TRBV5-1 and TRBJ1-2; possibly TRBD1 for D (6 bases). V was pared by 0 bases and J by 2 bases, with 11 bases between. Germline V gives CDR1 SGHRS, CDR2 YFSETQ. The CDR3 runs to 15 residues. CDR3: CASSLDDRRNYGYTF. DNA of the CDR3: TGCGCCAGCAGCTTGGACGACAGGCGAAACTATGGCTACACCTTC. Full variable domain (missing parts from reference TRBV5-1 and TRBJ1-2): KAGVTQTPRYLIKTRGQQVTLSCSPISGHRSVSWYQQTPGQGLQFLFEYFSETQRNKGNFPGRFSGRQFSNSRSEMNVSTLELGDSALYLCASSLDDRRNYGYTFGSGTRLTVV.

The chain carries TRBV28 and TRBJ1-1; D is unresolved. The CDR3 is 13 amino acids. Trimming cost V 6 bases and J 4 bases, with 12 bases left between them. Germline CDR1 is MDHEN and CDR2 is SYDVKM. In DNA, the CDR3 is TGTGCCAGCAGCCAGTATTCGGGCACTGAAGCTTTCTTT. It is translated as CASSQYSGTEAFF.

V and J are TRBV7-2 and TRBJ1-5, with D perhaps matching TRBD1 (6 bases). The V and J ends lost 5 bases and 5 bases respectively, with 13 bases between them. This CDR3 is 14 amino acids long. Germline V gene sequence: CDR1 SGHTA, CDR2 FQGNSA. The CDR3 spells CASSPQGTYQPQHF. CDR3 nucleotide sequence: TGTGCCAGCAGCCCACAGGGAACGTATCAGCCCCAGCATTTT.

The rearrangement uses TRBV2 and TRBJ2-7; TRBD2 matches at 8 bases. CDR1 and CDR2 (germline): SNHLY, FYNNEI. Losses at the gene ends were 6 bases for V and 0 bases for J; bases not matched to a gene: 4. The CDR3 loop spans 14 amino acids. CDR3 in DNA: TGTGCCAGCAGACAAAGCGGGAGCTCCTACGAGCAGTACTTC. This encodes CASRQSGSSYEQYF.

This clone was seen a few times. V and J are TRBV27 and TRBJ1-2; 7 bases map to TRBD1. CDR1 is MNHEY, CDR2 SMNVEV, per germline (reference sequence). This CDR3 contains 15 residues. The V and J ends lost 6 bases and 2 bases, in that order; junction bases with no gene match: 9. The CDR3 here is CASRGEGTANYGYTF. The CDR3 DNA reads TGTGCCAGCAGGGGTGAAGGGACAGCGAACTATGGCTACACCTTC.

The sample holds a few counts of this clone. Other DNA sequences from this sample encode an identical CDR3 as well. The chain joins TRBV28 to TRBJ1-2; 7 bases align to TRBD1. The CDR3 covers 11 residues. V lost 9 bases and J lost 4; bases outside the gene matches: 2. The germline CDR1 and CDR2 sequences are MDHEN and SYDVKM. Here the CDR3 DNA reads TGTGCCAGTAACAGGGGCTATGGCTACACCTTC. Amino acid sequence: CASNRGYGYTF.